This passage covers 30 T cell receptor beta chains from one sample sequenced in a study of technical replicates of blood from several donors. This table comes from immunoSEQ multiplex PCR, and its TCRdb copy is limited to in-frame clones, with some not included. The sample lists some 85,000 clones; approximately 96% were seen once. The sample was T cells isolated from PBMCs. All receptors come from a human donor in good health.

V gene TRBV7-9 combines with J gene TRBJ1-2, with 8 bases fitting TRBD1. J lost 4 bases, V lost 5 bases, and 0 bases had no gene match. The germline CDR1 and CDR2 sequences are SEHNR and FQNEAQ (reference sequence). The CDR3 runs 12 residues. The CDR3, as DNA: TGTGCCAGCAGCACAGGGGGCTATGGCTACACCTTC. Its translation: CASSTGGYGYTF. Based on the CDR3 plus reference TRBV7-9 and TRBJ1-2, the full variable domain is DTGVSQNPRHKITKRGQNVTFRCDPISEHNRLYWYRQTLGQGPEFLTYFQNEAQLEKSRLLSDRFSAERPKGSFSTLEIQRTEQGDSAMYLCASSTGGYGYTFGSGTRLTVV.

The rearrangement uses TRBV7-2 and TRBJ1-1; D is ambiguous. The V end lost 2 bases, the J end lost 1 base, and 5 bases lay between the germline ends. This CDR3 spans 13 amino acids. Germline V CDR1 and CDR2: SGHTA, FQGNSA. The CDR3 coding sequence is TGTGCCAGCAGCTTACTCTGGAACACTGAAGCTTTCTTT. This translates into CASSLLWNTEAFF.

This rearrangement joins TRBV7-6 to TRBJ1-2; D ambiguous. The CDR3 covers 14 residues. Trimming stripped 2 bases from V and 6 bases from J, with 13 bases between. The germline V gene encodes CDR1 SGHVS and CDR2 FNYEAQ. For the CDR3, the DNA is TGTGCCAGCAGCTTAAGCGGTTCGAGAGATGGCTACACCTTC. Its translation is CASSLSGSRDGYTF.

The chain employs TRBV6-1 and TRBJ2-5; 8 positions match TRBD2. This CDR3 has 14 amino acids. Germline V lookup: CDR1 MNHNS, CDR2 SASEGT. V lost 6 bases to trimming and J lost 1 base; unmatched junction nucleotides: 4. CDR3 sequence (DNA): TGTGCCAGCAGCATAGCGGGATCCCAAGAGACCCAGTACTTC. Protein: CASSIAGSQETQYF.

This chain connects TRBV9 to TRBJ2-3, with D possibly TRBD2 on 6 matching bases. V lost 7 bases, J lost 2 bases, and 11 bases lay in between. This CDR3 is 13 amino acids long. CDR1 and CDR2 from the germline V gene are SGDLS and YYNGEE. Here the CDR3 DNA reads TGTGCCAGCCAAGCGGGCGTCACAGATACGCAGTATTTT. The encoded protein is CASQAGVTDTQYF.

This clone is a singleton in its sample. The V and J genes are TRBV6-5 and TRBJ1-2; D may be TRBD1 (6 bases). The germline V and J ends were trimmed by 0 bases and 3 bases, with 11 bases remaining between them. This CDR3 contains 15 residues. Germline-derived CDR1 and CDR2 are MNHEY and SVGAGI. CDR3 region: CASSYSYREYYGYTF. The CDR3 region has the DNA TGTGCCAGCAGTTACTCGTACAGGGAATACTATGGCTACACCTTC.

The J gene is TRBJ1-1, the V gene TRBV28, with TRBD1 matching 7 bases. J lost 3 bases, V lost 7 bases, and 5 bases had no gene match. Germline V gene sequence: CDR1 MDHEN, CDR2 SYDVKM. This CDR3 has 13 residues. The CDR3 here is CASKRDSYTEAFF. The CDR3 DNA reads as TGTGCCAGCAAACGGGACAGCTACACTGAAGCTTTCTTT.

The genes are TRBV9 and TRBJ2-1, with 16 bases that match TRBD2. The germline V gene encodes CDR1 SGDLS and CDR2 YYNGEE. The CDR3 is 16 amino acids. V lost 2 bases to trimming and J lost 7 bases; unmatched junction nucleotides: 3. The DNA for the CDR3 is TGTGCCAGCAGCGTGGCGGGACTAGCGGGAGGGAATGAGCAGTTCTTC. Translating gives CASSVAGLAGGNEQFF.

This chain connects TRBV5-6 to TRBJ2-3; perhaps TRBD1 as D (6 bases). With 1 base removed from V and 4 bases from J, the gap between germline ends came to 13 bases. Germline V gene data show CDR1 as SGHDT and CDR2 as YYEEEE. The CDR3 runs to 15 residues. The CDR3 DNA follows: TGTGCCAGCAGCTTGTTGGCAGGGGTGGCAGATACGCAGTATTTT. This codes for CASSLLAGVADTQYF.

V gene TRBV11-2 combines with J gene TRBJ2-5; tentatively, D is TRBD1 (5 bases). Germline values: CDR1 SGHAT, CDR2 FQNNGV. The V gene lost 6 bases and the J gene lost 1 base, with 12 bases spanning the gap. CDR3 length equals 14 residues. The chain's CDR3 is CASSPRQFQETQYF. CDR3 nucleotide sequence: TGTGCCAGCAGTCCTCGACAGTTCCAAGAGACCCAGTACTTC.

This rearrangement joins TRBV10-3 to TRBJ2-3; D is ambiguous. The V end lost 4 bases, the J end lost 6 bases, and 8 bases lay between the germline ends. The germline gives CDR1 ENHRY, CDR2 SYGVKD. The CDR3 sequence is 12 residues long. CDR3 amino acids: CAISGITDTQYF. CDR3 in DNA: TGTGCCATCAGTGGAATCACTGATACGCAGTATTTT.

This CDR3 reads CARTPTKRVSEKLFF. The CDR3 nucleotides are TGTGCCAGGACTCCGACGAAGAGGGTCTCTGAAAAACTGTTTTTT. V is TRBV6-6 and J is TRBJ1-4; unclear D gene. Trimming left V 9 bases short and J 7 bases short, with 21 bases between. The CDR3 runs to 15 residues. Germline CDR1 reads MNHNY; CDR2 reads SVGAGI (reference sequence).

This rearrangement joins TRBV7-3 to TRBJ2-1; a possible D gene is TRBD2 (8 bases). From germline, CDR1 is SGHTA and CDR2 FQGTGA. The V and J ends lost 5 bases and 5 bases respectively, with 16 bases between them. This CDR3 spans 15 amino acids. CDR3 amino acids: CASSRRSGTDNEQFF. The CDR3 DNA follows: TGTGCCAGCAGCCGCCGTAGCGGGACAGACAATGAGCAGTTCTTC.

This clone turned up a few times. This sequence joins TRBV5-1 and TRBJ2-1, with 8 bases lining up with TRBD2. From germline, CDR1 is SGHRS and CDR2 YFSETQ. The ends lost 3 bases at V and 7 bases at J; junction bases unmatched: 6. The CDR3 contains 14 residues. The CDR3 region is CASSWTSPENEQFF. In nucleotides, the CDR3 is TGCGCCAGCAGCTGGACTAGCCCGGAGAATGAGCAGTTCTTC.

This chain uses TRBV11-2 with TRBJ1-5; TRBD1 aligns across 7 bases. The germline V gene has CDR1 SGHAT and CDR2 FQNNGV. The CDR3 runs to 14 residues. The junction had 3 bases not matched to a gene; V was cut back by 5 bases and J by 2 bases. For the CDR3, the DNA is TGTGCCAGCAGCAGAGGGACAGGCAATCAGCCCCAGCATTTT. Translation gives CASSRGTGNQPQHF. Full variable domain (rest looked up from reference TRBV11-2 and TRBJ1-5): EAGVAQSPRYKIIEKRQSVAFWCNPISGHATLYWYQQILGQGPKLLIQFQNNGVVDDSQLPKDRFSAERLKGVDSTLKIQPAKLEDSAVYLCASSRGTGNQPQHFGDGTRLSIL.

This clone appeared once. The chain combines TRBV28 with TRBJ2-1; TRBD1 aligns across 9 bases. The germline CDR1 and CDR2 sequences are MDHEN and SYDVKM. This CDR3 region has 15 residues. Losses at the gene ends were 5 bases for V and 4 bases for J; bases not matched to a gene: 6. The CDR3 reads CASSQGQGAYNEQFF. CDR3 in DNA: TGTGCCAGCAGTCAGGGACAGGGCGCGTACAATGAGCAGTTCTTC.

The chain has TRBV9 and TRBJ2-1; 9 bases map to TRBD2. The CDR3 has 17 residues. Looked up from germline, CDR1 is SGDLS and CDR2 is YYNGEE. V was pared by 0 bases and J by 3 bases, with 7 bases of the junction left unmatched. CDR3 loop: CASSVAASGMGYNEQFF. The CDR3, as DNA: TGTGCCAGCAGCGTAGCGGCTAGCGGGATGGGCTACAATGAGCAGTTCTTC.

This clone was counted once. V gene TRBV7-9 combines with J gene TRBJ2-3; maybe TRBD2 (5 bases). The V end was cut by 2 bases, the J end by 4 bases, with 10 bases between. The CDR3 spans 14 residues. Germline loops: CDR1 SEHNR, CDR2 FQNEAQ (reference sequence). CDR3 region: CASSLNRDADTQYF. CDR3 nucleotide sequence: TGTGCCAGCAGCTTAAATCGGGATGCAGATACGCAGTATTTT.

This clone was recorded only once. This chain joins TRBV9 and TRBJ2-3; 11 bases map to TRBD2. This CDR3 region has 17 residues. The ends lost 6 bases at V and 2 bases at J; junction bases unmatched: 11. Germline loops: CDR1 SGDLS, CDR2 YYNGEE. The CDR3 sequence is CASTGTSGVSPTDTQYF. The CDR3 DNA is TGTGCCAGCACCGGGACTAGCGGAGTTAGCCCCACAGATACGCAGTATTTT.

This chain joins TRBV30 and TRBJ1-5; D call uncertain. CDR1 is GTSNPN and CDR2 is SVGIG in the germline V gene (reference sequence). Between the trimmed V and J ends, which lost 1 base and 4 bases, there was a span of 17 bases. The CDR3 has 16 residues. The CDR3 bases are TGTGCCTGGAGTGAACTAAAAGGGAGCGGGAATCAGCCCCAGCATTTT. This codes for CAWSELKGSGNQPQHF.

The chain is built from TRBV21-1 and TRBJ1-1; no check of the table's D call, TRBD1, against the DNA was made. TRBV21-1 is an annotated pseudogene. The CDR3 has 16 amino acids. CDR3 sequence: CASSTVLGQGVPEAFF. The CDR3 nucleotides are TGTGCCAGCAGCACTGTACTTGGACAGGGAGTTCCTGAAGCTTTCTTT.

The chain carries TRBV6-5 and TRBJ2-7, with 13 bases aligning to TRBD2. The CDR3 runs to 15 residues. Germline CDR1 reads MNHEY; CDR2 reads SVGAGI. With V trimmed by 5 bases and J by 4 bases, 5 bases remained unmatched. The CDR3 DNA follows: TGTGCCAGCAGTGCGGGACTAGCGGGATCATACGAGCAGTACTTC. It yields the protein CASSAGLAGSYEQYF.

The chain is built from TRBV29-1 and TRBJ2-2; no reliable D call. Germline CDR1 SQVTM, CDR2 ANQGSEA. The V gene lost 6 bases and the J gene lost 6 bases, with 17 bases spanning the gap. The CDR3 covers 14 residues. In DNA form, the CDR3 reads TGCAGCGTCCCCTATGGGTTGAGCGCCGGGGAGCTGTTTTTT. It is translated as CSVPYGLSAGELFF.

The chain recombines TRBV6-5 with TRBJ2-5; D possibly corresponds to TRBD1 (6 bases). With 0 bases removed from V and 4 bases from J, the gap between germline ends came to 9 bases. Germline V gene data show CDR1 as MNHEY and CDR2 as SVGAGI. CDR3 length: 14 amino acids. The CDR3 reads CASSYSIGGETQYF. The CDR3 bases are TGTGCCAGCAGTTACTCGATAGGGGGAGAGACCCAGTACTTC.

In this sample, this clone turned up once. This chain uses TRBV16 with TRBJ2-7, with D tentatively TRBD1 (6 bases). Germline CDR1 reads KGHSY; CDR2 reads FQNENV. Trimming shortened V by 3 bases and J by 5 bases, and 20 bases separated the two germline ends. The CDR3 consists of 16 residues. CDR3 protein: CASSQDRMGIWDEQYF. Written as DNA, the CDR3 is TGTGCCAGCAGCCAGGACAGAATGGGGATTTGGGACGAGCAGTACTTC.

The chain links TRBV4-2 to TRBJ2-7; D might be TRBD1 (5 bases). This CDR3 has 16 residues. Germline V gene sequence: CDR1 LGHNA, CDR2 YNFKEQ. V was cut by 2 bases and J by 0 bases, with 14 bases left in between. CDR3 amino acids: CASSQLLTDTSYEQYF. The DNA of the CDR3 is TGTGCCAGCAGCCAACTCCTGACGGACACCTCCTACGAGCAGTACTTC.

The rearrangement links TRBV5-4 to TRBJ1-2; possibly TRBD1 for D (5 bases). CDR3 size: 17 residues. The germline V gene has CDR1 SGHNT and CDR2 YYREEE (reference sequence). V lost 0 bases, J lost 2 bases, and 17 bases lay in between. CDR3 loop: CASSLDIVGHLNYGYTF. CDR3 nucleotides: TGTGCCAGCAGCTTGGATATCGTCGGACACCTAAACTATGGCTACACCTTC.

The gene calls are TRBV4-1 and TRBJ1-5; a possible D gene is TRBD1 (5 bases). The germline CDR1 and CDR2 sequences are MGHRA and YSYEKL. The CDR3 length is 14 residues. V was cut by 0 bases and J by 5 bases, with 8 bases left in between. The CDR3 DNA sequence: TGCGCCAGCAGCCAAGATCAGGGTTATCAGCCCCAGCATTTT. Amino acids: CASSQDQGYQPQHF.

This chain's CDR3 is CATSPRLKTYEQYF. CDR3 nucleotides: TGTGCCACCAGCCCCAGACTTAAAACCTACGAGCAGTACTTC. The chain joins TRBV15 to TRBJ2-7; unclear D gene. V gave up 5 bases and J gave up 2 bases, with 13 bases separating them. Germline V gene sequence: CDR1 LNHNV, CDR2 YYDKDF (reference sequence). There are 14 residues in the CDR3.

This chain links TRBV1 with TRBJ2-7; the table's D gene call, TRBD2, was not cross checked with the DNA. TRBV1 is a pseudogene segment. This CDR3 is built from 14 residues. The CDR3 is CTSSPWTARYEQYF. The CDR3 coding sequence is TGCACCAGCAGCCCCTGGACTGCCCGCTACGAGCAGTACTTC.